The clone carrying this TCR beta chain was observed many times. The antigen is unknown. MiXCR, applied by TCRdb to the 5' RACE reads, yields one record per CDR3 protein. The table shows 6,000 to 9,000 distinct CDR3 sequences, with about 3.3% occurring only once. The data derive from a study of spatial heterogeneity in lung cancer. Study background: Raw reads showed each unique TCR and UMI combination turning up more than ten times on average. Regarding the study as a whole: Counts of expanded alpha and beta TCRs within tumors tracked the tumor nonsynonymous mutation count.

Time point reported: sample taken at primary tumor resection. No cell sorting; template was whole RNA from tumor, lung tissue or PBMC. The germline gives CDR1 LGHDT, CDR2 YNNKEL (reference sequence). CDR3 length equals 13 residues. Trimming stripped 1 base from V and 9 bases from J, with 12 bases between. The genes are TRBV3-1 and TRBJ1-2, with D possibly TRBD1 on 5 matching bases. This TCR derives from a male donor with early-stage non-small cell lung cancer. The sequences come from lung tumor tissue, collected at surgery. The CDR3 loop reads CASSQGGIASYTF. The CDR3 DNA reads TGTGCCAGCAGCCAAGGGGGCATAGCCAGCTACACCTTC.